One sample yielded the 12 T cell receptor beta chains listed below, sequenced in a study of CD8 T cells in Susac syndrome. When the RNA was reverse transcribed, random hexamers were used with an input of 0.5 to 1 ug. One entry per CDR3 protein, called by TCRdb with MiXCR from the immunoSEQ multiplex PCR reads. The sample has 150,000 to 200,000 distinct CDR3 sequences, roughly 95% seen once; the top ten hold 0.13%. The specimen was CD4+ T cells from PBMCs. These receptor sequences come from a human donor in good health.

This clonotype appeared a single time. This sequence joins TRBV20-1 and TRBJ2-3, with no clear D. Per germline, CDR1 DFQATT and CDR2 SNEGSKA (reference sequence). This CDR3 is 13 amino acids long. V lost 4 bases to trimming and J lost 6 bases, with 14 bases between them. The CDR3 DNA reads as TGCAGTGCTACCCCCTCAGGAACGGATACGCAGTATTTT. It translates to CSATPSGTDTQYF.

This chain joins TRBV1 and TRBJ2-5; the table's D gene call, TRBD2, was not cross checked with the DNA. TRBV1 is shown as a pseudogene. There are 17 residues in the CDR3. CDR3 residues: CTSSPGPSTSGQETQYF. CDR3 coding DNA: TGCACCAGCAGCCCGGGGCCTTCGACTAGCGGGCAAGAGACCCAGTACTTC.

The chain employs TRBV7-6 and TRBJ1-4, with 7 positions matching TRBD1. J was trimmed by 8 bases and V by 3 bases; bases with no gene match: 9. Germline-derived CDR1 and CDR2 are SGHVS and FNYEAQ. CDR3 length: 15 residues. The CDR3 bases are TGTGCCAGCAGCTTGCGACAGGGAAGGGACGAAAAACTGTTTTTT. Protein product: CASSLRQGRDEKLFF.

This rearrangement joins TRBV20-1 to TRBJ2-7; D might be TRBD1 (6 bases). Germline V lookup: CDR1 DFQATT, CDR2 SNEGSKA (reference sequence). The V end was cut by 0 bases, the J end by 4 bases, with 10 bases between. This CDR3 is 13 amino acids long. The chain's CDR3 is CSAREGGRYEQYF. In nucleotides, the CDR3 is TGCAGTGCTAGAGAAGGGGGTCGGTACGAGCAGTACTTC.

The DNA of the CDR3 is TGTGCCAGCAGCCCGAACACCAGGGAAAGGAACATTCAGTACTTC. Protein: CASSPNTRERNIQYF. The chain couples TRBV28 to TRBJ2-4; weak D call: TRBD1 (5 bases). The CDR3 sequence is 15 residues long. Trimming took 6 bases from V and 7 from J, leaving 19 bases between them. Germline V lookup: CDR1 MDHEN, CDR2 SYDVKM.

This clonotype was detected once. This rearrangement joins TRBV3-1 to TRBJ1-1; D not resolved. V was trimmed by 5 bases and J by 6 bases, leaving 16 bases between them. The CDR3 contains 14 residues. CDR1 is LGHDT and CDR2 is YNNKEL in the germline V gene (reference sequence). CDR3 coding DNA: TGTGCCAGCAGCTTCCGAGAGGGAGTCCCTGAAGCTTTCTTT. This translates into CASSFREGVPEAFF.

The chain couples TRBV10-3 to TRBJ1-1; D gene uncertain. Trimming left V 4 bases short and J 0 bases short, with 12 bases between. This CDR3 contains 15 residues. Germline loops: CDR1 ENHRY, CDR2 SYGVKD. CDR3 bases: TGTGCCATCAGTGCAGGTTACGGGATGAACACTGAAGCTTTCTTT. Its translation: CAISAGYGMNTEAFF.

The rearrangement links TRBV5-1 to TRBJ2-5, with D perhaps matching TRBD1 (5 bases). V was pared by 0 bases and J by 1 base, with 10 bases between. Germline V gene lookup returns CDR1 SGHRS and CDR2 YFSETQ. The CDR3 runs 15 residues. CDR3 sequence: CASSLAGHPQETQYF. The CDR3 bases are TGCGCCAGCAGCTTGGCAGGGCACCCCCAAGAGACCCAGTACTTC. The variable domain in full, with the rest retrieved from reference TRBV5-1 and TRBJ2-5, is KAGVTQTPRYLIKTRGQQVTLSCSPISGHRSVSWYQQTPGQGLQFLFEYFSETQRNKGNFPGRFSGRQFSNSRSEMNVSTLELGDSALYLCASSLAGHPQETQYFGPGTRLLVL.

The table lists this clonotype with a few counts. The chain has TRBV28 and TRBJ1-5; no clear D. The CDR3 loop spans 11 amino acids. Germline V gene sequence: CDR1 MDHEN, CDR2 SYDVKM. Trimming removed 2 bases from V and 7 bases from J, with 3 bases in between. The CDR3 DNA is TGTGCCAGCAGTTTAAGGCAGCCCCAGCATTTT. Protein: CASSLRQPQHF.

This chain links TRBV6-1 with TRBJ2-6, with 9 bases matching TRBD1. The CDR3 length is 17 residues. Germline CDR1 and CDR2: MNHNS and SASEGT. J gave up 0 bases and V 4 bases, and 4 bases lay outside the gene matches. CDR3 loop: CASSAGTGNSGANVLTF. The CDR3 DNA sequence: TGTGCCAGCAGTGCCGGGACAGGGAACTCTGGGGCCAACGTCCTGACTTTC.

CDR3 residues: CSVVAFQETQYF. In DNA form, the CDR3 reads TGCAGCGTTGTGGCGTTCCAAGAGACCCAGTACTTC. The chain is built from TRBV29-1 and TRBJ2-5; D not resolved. CDR3 length equals 12 residues. The V and J ends lost 4 bases and 1 base respectively, with 7 bases between them. CDR1 SQVTM and CDR2 ANQGSEA come from the germline V gene.

The chain employs TRBV5-1 and TRBJ1-1; 8 bases fit TRBD1. The ends lost 1 base at V and 6 bases at J; junction bases unmatched: 2. The CDR3 runs 13 residues. Per the germline V gene, CDR1 is SGHRS and CDR2 is YFSETQ. CDR3: CASSLQGAAEAFF. The DNA of the CDR3 is TGCGCCAGCAGCTTGCAGGGGGCCGCTGAAGCTTTCTTT. The complete variable domain, with remaining parts taken from reference TRBV5-1 and TRBJ1-1, reads KAGVTQTPRYLIKTRGQQVTLSCSPISGHRSVSWYQQTPGQGLQFLFEYFSETQRNKGNFPGRFSGRQFSNSRSEMNVSTLELGDSALYLCASSLQGAAEAFFGQGTRLTVV.